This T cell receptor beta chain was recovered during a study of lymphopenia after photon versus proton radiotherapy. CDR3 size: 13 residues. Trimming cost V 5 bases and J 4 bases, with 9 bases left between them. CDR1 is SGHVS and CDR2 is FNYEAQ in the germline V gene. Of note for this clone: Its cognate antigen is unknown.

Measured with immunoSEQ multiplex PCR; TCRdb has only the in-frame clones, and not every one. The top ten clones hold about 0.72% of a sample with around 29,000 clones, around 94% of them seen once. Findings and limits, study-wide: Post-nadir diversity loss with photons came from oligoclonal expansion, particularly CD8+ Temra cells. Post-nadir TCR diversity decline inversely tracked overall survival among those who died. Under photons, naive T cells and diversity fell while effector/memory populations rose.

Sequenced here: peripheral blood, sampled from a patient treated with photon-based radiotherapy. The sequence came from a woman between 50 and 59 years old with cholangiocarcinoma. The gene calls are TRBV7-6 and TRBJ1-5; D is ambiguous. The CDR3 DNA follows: TGTGCCAGCAGCGCTTCGGGGAATCAGCCCCAGCATTTT. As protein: CASSASGNQPQHF.